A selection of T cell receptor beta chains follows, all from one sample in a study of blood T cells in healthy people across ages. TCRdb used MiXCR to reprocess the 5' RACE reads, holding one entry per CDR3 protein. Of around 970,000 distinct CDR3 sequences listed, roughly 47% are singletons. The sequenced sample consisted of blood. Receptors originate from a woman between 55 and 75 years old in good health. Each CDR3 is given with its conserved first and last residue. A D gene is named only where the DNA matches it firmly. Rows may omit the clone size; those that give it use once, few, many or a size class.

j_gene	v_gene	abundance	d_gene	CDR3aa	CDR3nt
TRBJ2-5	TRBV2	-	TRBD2	CASSTSGKRETQYF	TGTGCCAGCAGTACCAGCGGGAAAAGGGAGACCCAGTACTTC
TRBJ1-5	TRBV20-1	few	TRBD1	CSARAIPQGEDHNQPQHF	TGCAGTGCTAGAGCAATCCCACAGGGGGAGGACCATAACCAGCCCCAGCATTTT
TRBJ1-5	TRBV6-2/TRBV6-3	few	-	CASAEGGRGYQPQHF	TGTGCCAGCGCCGAGGGGGGCCGCGGTTATCAGCCCCAGCATTTT
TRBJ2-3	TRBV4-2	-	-	CASSQKLGPDTQYF	TGTGCCAGCAGCCAAAAGTTGGGCCCAGATACGCAGTATTTT
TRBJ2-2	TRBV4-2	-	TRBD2	CASSQEGLAGSGELFF	TGTGCCAGCAGCCAAGAGGGGCTAGCGGGTTCCGGGGAGCTGTTTTTT
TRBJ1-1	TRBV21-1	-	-	CASSRMGQTLTNTEAFF	TGTGCCAGCAGCCGCATGGGACAGACCCTGACGAACACTGAAGCTTTCTTT
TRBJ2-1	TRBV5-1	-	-	CASSPTKGGSYNEQFF	TGCGCCAGCAGCCCGACCAAGGGGGGTTCCTACAATGAGCAGTTCTTC
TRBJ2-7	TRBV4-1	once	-	CASSQERAGYEQYF	TGCGCCAGCAGCCAAGAGCGGGCCGGCTACGAGCAGTACTTC
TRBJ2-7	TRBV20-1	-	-	CSAREGSEQYF	TGCAGTGCTAGAGAAGGGTCCGAGCAGTACTTC
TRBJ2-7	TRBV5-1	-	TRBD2	CASSSGLLLYEQYF	TGCGCCAGCAGCTCGGGACTACTACTCTACGAGCAGTACTTC
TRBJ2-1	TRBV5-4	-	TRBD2	CASSLGEGLFNEQFF	TGTGCCAGCAGCTTGGGGGAGGGACTGTTCAATGAGCAGTTCTTC
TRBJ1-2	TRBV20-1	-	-	CSAKTGSHGYTF	TGCAGTGCAAAAACGGGGAGTCATGGCTACACCTTC
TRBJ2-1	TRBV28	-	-	CASSWRGNTYNEQFF	TGTGCCAGCAGTTGGCGAGGGAACACCTACAATGAGCAGTTCTTC
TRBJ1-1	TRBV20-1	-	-	CSARDRTEAFF	TGCAGTGCTAGAGATCGGACTGAAGCTTTCTTT
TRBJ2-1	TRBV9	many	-	CASSGGLGGLYNEQFF	TGTGCCAGCAGCGGTGGCCTAGGGGGGCTCTACAATGAGCAGTTCTTC
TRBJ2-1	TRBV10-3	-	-	CAIRDRLGEQFF	TGTGCCATCAGGGATCGCCTGGGGGAGCAGTTCTTC
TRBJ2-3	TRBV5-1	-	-	CASSATASSTDTQYF	TGCGCCAGCAGCGCGACAGCTTCGAGCACAGATACGCAGTATTTT
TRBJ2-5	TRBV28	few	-	CASSTYRGKTPWETQYF	TGTGCCAGCAGTACCTATCGCGGAAAAACACCTTGGGAGACCCAGTACTTC